This T cell receptor (beta chain) was identified in a study of blood T cell repertoires in COVID-19. Per germline, CDR1 SGHAT and CDR2 FQNNGV. CDR3 length: 15 residues. V was trimmed by 5 bases and J by 9 bases, leaving 17 bases between them. Assay used: immunoSEQ multiplex PCR; TCRdb lists only in-frame clones, some missing. The sample shows roughly 250,000 clones, 65% to 90% of them seen only once. This TCR was recovered from a woman aged 80 or over with active or convalescent COVID-19. The chain carries TRBV11-2 and TRBJ1-6; D may be TRBD1 (5 bases). The sample was peripheral blood. The CDR3 region has the DNA TGTGCCAGCAGCCGAGGGCGGGGGATAGGTTCACCCCTCCACTTT. As protein: CASSRGRGIGSPLHF.